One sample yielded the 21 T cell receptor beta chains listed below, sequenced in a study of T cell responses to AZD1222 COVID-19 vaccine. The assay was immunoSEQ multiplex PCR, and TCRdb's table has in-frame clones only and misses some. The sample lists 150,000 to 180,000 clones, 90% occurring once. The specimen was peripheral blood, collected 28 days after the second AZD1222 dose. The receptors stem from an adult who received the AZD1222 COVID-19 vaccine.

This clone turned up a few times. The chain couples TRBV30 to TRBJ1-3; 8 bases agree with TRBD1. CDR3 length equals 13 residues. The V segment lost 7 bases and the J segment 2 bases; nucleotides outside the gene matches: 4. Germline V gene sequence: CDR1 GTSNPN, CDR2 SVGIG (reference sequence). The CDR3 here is CAYVGQAGNTIYF. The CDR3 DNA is TGTGCCTACGTGGGACAGGCTGGAAACACCATATATTTT.

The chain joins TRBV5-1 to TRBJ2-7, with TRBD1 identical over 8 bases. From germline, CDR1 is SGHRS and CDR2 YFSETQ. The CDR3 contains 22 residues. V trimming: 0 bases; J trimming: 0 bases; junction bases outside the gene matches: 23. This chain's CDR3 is CASSLANLRGRSPFRSSYEQYF. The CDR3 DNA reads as TGCGCCAGCAGCTTGGCAAATCTCAGGGGGCGCAGTCCCTTTCGGAGCTCCTACGAGCAGTACTTC.

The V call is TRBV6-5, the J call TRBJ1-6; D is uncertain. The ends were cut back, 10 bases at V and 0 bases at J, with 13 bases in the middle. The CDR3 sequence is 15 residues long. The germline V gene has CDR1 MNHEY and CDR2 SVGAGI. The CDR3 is CATITMSSYNSPLHF. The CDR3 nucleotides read TGTGCCACCATCACGATGAGCTCCTATAATTCACCCCTCCACTTT.

The CDR3 sequence is CASSGWGWGTDTEAFF. The CDR3 DNA is TGTGCCAGCAGTGGCTGGGGATGGGGGACCGACACTGAAGCTTTCTTT. This chain links TRBV6-1 with TRBJ1-1; D might be TRBD1 (5 bases). The germline V and J ends were trimmed by 4 bases and 3 bases, with 18 bases remaining between them. The CDR3 consists of 16 residues. Per the germline V gene, CDR1 is MNHNS and CDR2 is SASEGT.

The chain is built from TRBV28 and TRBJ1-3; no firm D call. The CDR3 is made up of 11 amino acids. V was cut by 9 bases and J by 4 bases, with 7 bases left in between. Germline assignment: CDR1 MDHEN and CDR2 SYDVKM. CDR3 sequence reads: CASVTGNTIYF. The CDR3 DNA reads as TGTGCCAGTGTGACAGGAAACACCATATATTTT.

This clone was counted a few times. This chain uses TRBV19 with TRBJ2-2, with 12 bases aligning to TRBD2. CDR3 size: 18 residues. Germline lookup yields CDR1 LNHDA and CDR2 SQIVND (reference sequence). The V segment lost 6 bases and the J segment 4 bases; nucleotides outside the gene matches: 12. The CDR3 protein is CASRRALAGGPFTGELFF. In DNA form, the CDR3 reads TGTGCCAGTAGAAGGGCGCTAGCGGGGGGGCCGTTCACCGGGGAGCTGTTTTTT.

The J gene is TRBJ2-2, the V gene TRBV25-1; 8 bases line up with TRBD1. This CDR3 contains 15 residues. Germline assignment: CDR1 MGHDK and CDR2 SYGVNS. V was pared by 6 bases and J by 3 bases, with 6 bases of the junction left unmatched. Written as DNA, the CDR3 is TGTGCCAGCAGATCGGACAGGGTTGACACCGGGGAGCTGTTTTTT. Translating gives CASRSDRVDTGELFF.

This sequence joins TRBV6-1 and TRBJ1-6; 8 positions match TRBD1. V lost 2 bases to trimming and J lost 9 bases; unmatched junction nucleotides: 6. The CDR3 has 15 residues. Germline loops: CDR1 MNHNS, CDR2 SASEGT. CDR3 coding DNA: TGTGCCAGCAGTGAACGGGGACAGGCATCTTCACCCCTCCACTTT. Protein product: CASSERGQASSPLHF.

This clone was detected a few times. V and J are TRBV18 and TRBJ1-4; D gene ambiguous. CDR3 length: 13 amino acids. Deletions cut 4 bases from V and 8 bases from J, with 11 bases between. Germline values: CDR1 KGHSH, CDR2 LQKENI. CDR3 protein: CASSLTEYEKLFF. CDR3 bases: TGTGCCAGCTCACTTACTGAGTACGAAAAACTGTTTTTT.

Here the CDR3 DNA reads TGTGCCAGCATGCGACAGGGGGCCGGGGAGCTGTTTTTT. Protein product: CASMRQGAGELFF. The V gene is TRBV6-4, the J gene TRBJ2-2, with TRBD1 matching over 9 bases. Germline V gives CDR1 MRHNA, CDR2 SNTAGT. CDR3 length: 13 residues. After removal of 7 bases from V and 6 bases from J, the junction contained 3 bases not matched to a gene.

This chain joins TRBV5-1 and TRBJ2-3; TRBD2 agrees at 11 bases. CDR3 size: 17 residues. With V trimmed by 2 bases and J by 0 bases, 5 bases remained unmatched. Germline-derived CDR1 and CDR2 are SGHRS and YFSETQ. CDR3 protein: CASSFLAGGPSTDTQYF. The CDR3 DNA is TGCGCCAGCAGCTTCCTAGCGGGAGGCCCTAGCACAGATACGCAGTATTTT.

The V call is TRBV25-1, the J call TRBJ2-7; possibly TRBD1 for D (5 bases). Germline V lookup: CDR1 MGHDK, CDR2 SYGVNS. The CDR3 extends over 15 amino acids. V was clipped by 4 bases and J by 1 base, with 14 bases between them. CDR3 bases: TGTGCCAGCAGTGCAGAACTGGGGCCTTCCTACGAGCAGTACTTC. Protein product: CASSAELGPSYEQYF.

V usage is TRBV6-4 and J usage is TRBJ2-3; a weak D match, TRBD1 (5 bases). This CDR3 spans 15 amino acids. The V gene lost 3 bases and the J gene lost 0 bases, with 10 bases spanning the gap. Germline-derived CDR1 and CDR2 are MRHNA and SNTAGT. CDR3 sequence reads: CASSENQGSTDTQYF. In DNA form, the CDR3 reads TGTGCCAGCAGTGAAAATCAGGGCAGCACAGATACGCAGTATTTT.

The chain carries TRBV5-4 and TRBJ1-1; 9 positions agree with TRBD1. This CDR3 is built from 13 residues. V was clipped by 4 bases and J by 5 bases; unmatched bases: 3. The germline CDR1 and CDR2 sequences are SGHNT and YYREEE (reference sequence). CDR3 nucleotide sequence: TGTGCCAGCAGCCCGGGACAGGGAACTGAAGCTTTCTTT. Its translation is CASSPGQGTEAFF.

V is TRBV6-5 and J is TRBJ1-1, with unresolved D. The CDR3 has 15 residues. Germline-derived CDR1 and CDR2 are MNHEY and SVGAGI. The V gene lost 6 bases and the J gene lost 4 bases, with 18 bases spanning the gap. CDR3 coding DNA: TGTGCCAGCAGAAGGGCCCTACAGTATGGCACTGAAGCTTTCTTT. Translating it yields CASRRALQYGTEAFF.

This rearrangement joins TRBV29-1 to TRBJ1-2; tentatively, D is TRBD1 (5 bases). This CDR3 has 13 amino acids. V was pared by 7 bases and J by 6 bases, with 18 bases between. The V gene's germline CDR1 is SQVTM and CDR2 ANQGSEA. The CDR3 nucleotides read TGCAGCGCTGAGCAGGGTGGGCCCCATGGCTACACCTTC. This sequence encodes CSAEQGGPHGYTF.

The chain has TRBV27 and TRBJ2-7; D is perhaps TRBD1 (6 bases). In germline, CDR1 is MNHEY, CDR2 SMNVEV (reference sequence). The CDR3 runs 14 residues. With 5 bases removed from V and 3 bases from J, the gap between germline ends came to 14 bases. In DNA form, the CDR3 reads TGTGCCAGCAGTCCTTGGACAGACTACTACGAGCAGTACTTC. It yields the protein CASSPWTDYYEQYF.

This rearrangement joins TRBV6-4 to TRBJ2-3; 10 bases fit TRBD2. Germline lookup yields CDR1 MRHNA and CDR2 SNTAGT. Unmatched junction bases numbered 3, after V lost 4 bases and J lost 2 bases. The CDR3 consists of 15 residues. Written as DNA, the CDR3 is TGTGCCAGCAGTGCCCTAGCGGGGGTCACAGATACGCAGTATTTT. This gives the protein CASSALAGVTDTQYF.

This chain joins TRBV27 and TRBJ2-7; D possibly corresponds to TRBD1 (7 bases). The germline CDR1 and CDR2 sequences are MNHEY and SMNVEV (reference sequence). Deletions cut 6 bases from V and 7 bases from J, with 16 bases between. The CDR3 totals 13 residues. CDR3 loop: CASSLAAGGEQYF. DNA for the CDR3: TGTGCCAGCAGCCTGGCCGCAGGGGGGGAGCAGTACTTC.

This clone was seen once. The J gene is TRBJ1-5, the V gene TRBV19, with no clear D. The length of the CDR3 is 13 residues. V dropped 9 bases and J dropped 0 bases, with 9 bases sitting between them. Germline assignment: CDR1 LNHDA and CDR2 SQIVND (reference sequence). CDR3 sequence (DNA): TGTGCCAGAGTGGACTATAGCAATCAGCCCCAGCATTTT. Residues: CARVDYSNQPQHF.

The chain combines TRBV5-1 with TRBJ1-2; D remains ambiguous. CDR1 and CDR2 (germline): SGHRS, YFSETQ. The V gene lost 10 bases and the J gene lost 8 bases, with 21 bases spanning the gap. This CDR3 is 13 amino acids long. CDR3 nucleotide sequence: TGCGCCTCAACGACGGGCGAGTATGACGGCTACACCTTC. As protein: CASTTGEYDGYTF.